This TCR beta chain was sequenced for a study of identical twins. Study-wide findings and caveats: Cross-sectional statistical analysis was relied on for the conclusions, without the same donors being followed.

Germline V lookup: CDR1 SEHNR, CDR2 FQNEAQ (reference sequence). CDR3 length equals 16 residues. J was trimmed by 8 bases and V by 5 bases; bases with no gene match: 9. About this clonotype: Its antigen is currently unknown.

Template switching supplied a universal primer site; unique molecular identifiers were carried on the cDNA. TCRdb recomputed calls from the 5' RACE reads with MiXCR, one row per CDR3 protein. The sample includes more than 600,000 distinct CDR3 sequences, 18% of them seen just once. The same specimen was also included in a second study, on T cells expressing NK-cell markers.

This chain links TRBV7-9 with TRBJ2-3; 14 bases are shared with TRBD2. This receptor was identified in a woman aged 18-29 years in good health. What was sequenced was PBMCs. CDR3 DNA sequence: TGTGCCAGCAGCCCTTGGACTAGCGGGGGGCCAGGTACGCAGTATTTT. This gives the protein CASSPWTSGGPGTQYF.